The 25 T cell receptor beta chains reported below all come from one sample, sequenced in a study of blood T cell repertoires in COVID-19. Clones were read by immunoSEQ multiplex PCR, and TCRdb kept only the in-frame ones, dropping some. The sample lists over 150,000 clones, roughly 91% occurring once. The sequencing sample was made of peripheral blood. These receptors all come from a man between 18 and 29 years old with acute or convalescent COVID-19.

The rearrangement joins TRBV30 to TRBJ1-1; D not resolved. There are 13 residues in the CDR3. Per the germline V gene, CDR1 is GTSNPN and CDR2 is SVGIG (reference sequence). V lost 5 bases to trimming and J lost 1 base, with 11 bases between them. CDR3 nucleotide sequence: TGTGCCTGGGAGAGGGCCCGGAACACTGAAGCTTTCTTT. Its translation is CAWERARNTEAFF.

This clone appeared once. The rearrangement links TRBV29-1 to TRBJ2-7; possibly TRBD1 for D (5 bases). The CDR3 runs to 13 residues. The V gene lost 0 bases and the J gene lost 3 bases, with 9 bases spanning the gap. CDR1 SQVTM and CDR2 ANQGSEA come from the germline V gene. CDR3 sequence reads: CSVEEDGHYEQYF. Here the CDR3 DNA reads TGCAGCGTTGAAGAAGACGGACACTACGAGCAGTACTTC.

The chain couples TRBV7-9 to TRBJ1-4; no clear D. CDR1 and CDR2 (germline): SEHNR, FQNEAQ (reference sequence). V lost 5 bases and J lost 5, with 9 bases in between. The length of the CDR3 is 13 residues. CDR3 amino acids: CASSPGRNEKLFF. In DNA form, the CDR3 reads TGTGCCAGCAGCCCGGGAAGGAATGAAAAACTGTTTTTT.

Only a few counts were recorded for this clone. This sequence joins TRBV2 and TRBJ2-3; TRBD2 matches 14 bases. Germline CDR1 reads SNHLY; CDR2 reads FYNNEI. The CDR3 consists of 17 residues. V lost 10 bases to trimming and J lost 1 base; unmatched junction nucleotides: 10. The CDR3, as DNA: TGTGCCACCATGGGACTAGCGGGAGAGGGAGGCACAGATACGCAGTATTTT. It specifies CATMGLAGEGGTDTQYF.

The chain recombines TRBV30 with TRBJ1-1, with D tentatively TRBD1 (5 bases). There are 12 residues in the CDR3. In germline, CDR1 is GTSNPN, CDR2 SVGIG (reference sequence). With 2 bases removed from V and 7 bases from J, the gap between germline ends came to 11 bases. CDR3 amino acids: CAWSTTGDEAFF. CDR3 DNA sequence: TGTGCCTGGAGTACTACGGGGGATGAAGCTTTCTTT.

Points on this clone: A junction boundary mismatches the germline segment, possibly from a read error. The chain uses TRBV9 and TRBJ2-3, with 9 bases matching TRBD2. Germline lookup yields CDR1 SGDLS and CDR2 YYNGEE. The CDR3 sequence is 18 residues long. The CDR3 sequence is CARRGPRGGAPGTDTQYF. CDR3 nucleotide sequence: TGCGCCCGCCGGGGGCCTCGCGGGGGGGCCCCGGGCACAGATACGCAGTATTTT.

This chain links TRBV9 with TRBJ1-3, with 8 positions matching TRBD1. This CDR3 contains 16 residues. Germline assignment: CDR1 SGDLS and CDR2 YYNGEE. With V trimmed by 3 bases and J by 2 bases, 7 bases remained unmatched. The CDR3 nucleotides are TGTGCCAGCAGCGCGGACAGGGCTACAACTGGAAACACCATATATTTT. It codes for CASSADRATTGNTIYF.

This clone was observed a handful of times. The chain recombines TRBV21-1 with TRBJ2-7; TRBD2, the D gene given by the table, was not confirmed from the DNA. TRBV21-1 is a known pseudogene. This CDR3 has 15 amino acids. The CDR3 region has the DNA TGTGCCAGCAGCAAAGCGCTGAGGCTAGTCTACGAGCAGTACTTC. This sequence encodes CASSKALRLVYEQYF.

V and J are TRBV5-4 and TRBJ2-5, with 13 bases lining up with TRBD2. Germline V lookup: CDR1 SGHNT, CDR2 YYREEE (reference sequence). V lost 2 bases and J lost 2; bases outside the gene matches: 12. The CDR3 spans 19 residues. The CDR3 sequence is CASSFPGLAGAPKQETQYF. The CDR3 region has the DNA TGTGCCAGCAGCTTCCCAGGACTAGCGGGGGCGCCCAAGCAAGAGACCCAGTACTTC.

This rearrangement joins TRBV7-9 to TRBJ1-4, with D tentatively TRBD1 (5 bases). This CDR3 is 14 amino acids long. Deletions cut 3 bases from V and 6 bases from J, with 11 bases between. The germline gives CDR1 SEHNR, CDR2 FQNEAQ (reference sequence). CDR3 DNA: TGTGCCAGCAGCTTTGGGGCATCGGATGAAAAACTGTTTTTT. Its translation: CASSFGASDEKLFF. Filled out from reference TRBV7-9 and TRBJ1-4, the complete variable domain reads DTGVSQNPRHKITKRGQNVTFRCDPISEHNRLYWYRQTLGQGPEFLTYFQNEAQLEKSRLLSDRFSAERPKGSFSTLEIQRTEQGDSAMYLCASSFGASDEKLFFGSGTQLSVL.

The rearrangement joins TRBV25-1 to TRBJ1-2; D is ambiguous. Trimming removed 2 bases from V and 4 bases from J, with 5 bases in between. Germline CDR1 is MGHDK and CDR2 is SYGVNS. The CDR3 extends over 12 amino acids. Here the CDR3 reads CASSEVLYGYTF. For the CDR3, the DNA is TGTGCCAGCAGTGAAGTTCTCTATGGCTACACCTTC.

The gene calls are TRBV2 and TRBJ2-7, with D unclear. Germline V CDR1 and CDR2: SNHLY, FYNNEI. CDR3 length: 12 amino acids. The germline V and J ends were trimmed by 5 bases and 5 bases, with 10 bases remaining between them. CDR3 protein: CASSQSTNEQYF. CDR3 DNA sequence: TGTGCCAGCAGTCAATCGACAAACGAGCAGTACTTC.

V gene TRBV13 combines with J gene TRBJ2-4; perhaps TRBD1 as D (6 bases). V was cut by 0 bases and J by 3 bases, with 9 bases left in between. From germline, CDR1 is PRHDT and CDR2 FYEKMQ (reference sequence). The CDR3 totals 15 residues. CDR3 sequence reads: CASSLGGARKNIQYF. As DNA, the CDR3 is TGTGCCAGCAGCTTAGGGGGGGCGCGCAAAAACATTCAGTACTTC.

This chain connects TRBV6-2 or TRBV6-3 to TRBJ2-7, with D possibly TRBD2 on 5 matching bases. The CDR3 is 13 residues long. The germline V gene encodes CDR1 MNHEY and CDR2 SVGEGT. V was clipped by 4 bases and J by 0 bases, with 7 bases between them. The chain's CDR3 is CASSLRVSYEQYF. Here the CDR3 DNA reads TGTGCCAGCAGTTTGCGGGTCTCCTACGAGCAGTACTTC.

The chain has TRBV11-2 and TRBJ2-2, with 7 positions matching TRBD1. CDR3 length: 16 amino acids. In germline, CDR1 is SGHAT, CDR2 FQNNGV. Trimming cost V 5 bases and J 6 bases; bases outside gene matches: 12. In DNA form, the CDR3 reads TGTGCCAGCAGCCCAATACAGGGGTTTGGCGCCGGGGAGCTGTTTTTT. Translation gives CASSPIQGFGAGELFF.

The chain links TRBV25-1 to TRBJ2-1; TRBD2 aligns across 11 bases. V was clipped by 6 bases and J by 7 bases; unmatched bases: 8. The CDR3 loop spans 15 amino acids. Germline CDR1 and CDR2: MGHDK and SYGVNS. CDR3 DNA sequence: TGTGCCAGCAGCTCACTAGCGGGAGCGGAAAATGAGCAGTTCTTC. It codes for CASSSLAGAENEQFF.

V and J are TRBV27 and TRBJ1-1, with TRBD1 matching over 7 bases. V dropped 4 bases and J dropped 0; count of bases not matched to a gene: 5. The CDR3 is 15 amino acids. CDR1 and CDR2 from the germline V gene are MNHEY and SMNVEV (reference sequence). CDR3 nucleotide sequence: TGTGCCAGCAGTTCCCTGGGACAGCTGAACACTGAAGCTTTCTTT. Protein sequence: CASSSLGQLNTEAFF.

The V call is TRBV7-2, the J call TRBJ2-7; 7 bases are shared with TRBD1. Germline CDR1 and CDR2: SGHTA and FQGNSA. This CDR3 has 13 residues. J was trimmed by 6 bases and V by 4 bases; bases with no gene match: 6. CDR3 coding DNA: TGTGCCAGCAGCTCTAGACAGGGCGGCGAGCAGTACTTC. Translating gives CASSSRQGGEQYF.

Of note for this clone: At one end the junction does not follow the germline gene, possibly because of a read error. This chain uses TRBV5-1 with TRBJ2-7; D is possibly TRBD2 (5 bases). CDR1 is SGHRS and CDR2 is YFSETQ in the germline V gene. There are 14 residues in the CDR3. The CDR3, as DNA: TGCGCCAGCAGCTTGCGGGGAGCCTCCGACGAGCAGTACTTC. Its translation: CASSLRGASDEQYF.

The V and J genes are TRBV7-8 and TRBJ2-1; 8 positions match TRBD1. The CDR3 runs to 16 residues. V trimming: 5 bases; J trimming: 5 bases; junction bases outside the gene matches: 11. The germline V gene encodes CDR1 SGHVS and CDR2 FQNEAQ. The CDR3 loop is CASSESGTGGHNEQFF. The CDR3 DNA reads as TGTGCCAGCAGCGAATCCGGGACAGGAGGTCACAATGAGCAGTTCTTC.

This clone occurred a few times. The chain recombines TRBV14 with TRBJ2-2; no clear D gene. CDR3 length equals 13 residues. Germline CDR1 is SGHDN and CDR2 is FVKESK. V was pared by 4 bases and J by 2 bases, with 5 bases between. The CDR3 nucleotides are TGTGCCAGCAGCCTACAAAACACCGGGGAGCTGTTTTTT. This codes for CASSLQNTGELFF. The full variable domain, with the rest looked up from reference TRBV14 and TRBJ2-2, is EAGVTQFPSHSVIEKGQTVTLRCDPISGHDNLYWYRRVMGKEIKFLLHFVKESKQDESGMPNNRFLAERTGGTYSTLKVQPAELEDSGVYFCASSLQNTGELFFGEGSRLTVL.

This clone came up once. The V gene is TRBV5-6, the J gene TRBJ2-7; D might be TRBD1 (6 bases). Looked up from germline, CDR1 is SGHDT and CDR2 is YYEEEE. CDR3 size: 14 residues. Trimming cost V 0 bases and J 5 bases, with 12 bases left between them. This CDR3 reads CASSLDIQGNEQYF. The CDR3 bases are TGTGCCAGCAGCTTGGATATCCAGGGGAACGAGCAGTACTTC.

The chain couples TRBV19 to TRBJ1-1; D perhaps matches TRBD1 (5 bases). The V gene's germline CDR1 is LNHDA and CDR2 SQIVND (reference sequence). The CDR3 totals 14 residues. Trimming took off 1 base at V and 3 bases at J, with 9 bases between the two ends. The CDR3 region has the DNA TGTGCCAGTAGTATAGGGTCCAGGGACACTGAAGCTTTCTTT. This sequence encodes CASSIGSRDTEAFF.

This clone was found once. The V gene is TRBV24-1, the J gene TRBJ1-2, with D perhaps matching TRBD1 (6 bases). V lost 4 bases to trimming and J lost 0 bases, with 11 bases between them. CDR1 is KGHDR, CDR2 SFDVKD, per germline. This CDR3 contains 15 residues. The CDR3 protein is CATSDRGQPNYGYTF. CDR3 coding DNA: TGTGCCACCAGTGACCGGGGACAACCTAACTATGGCTACACCTTC.

This CDR3 reads CASSFSGVGELFF. The CDR3 region has the DNA TGTGCCAGCAGCTTCTCGGGGGTCGGGGAGCTGTTTTTT. The chain couples TRBV3-1 (or the pseudogene TRBV3-2) to TRBJ2-2; perhaps TRBD2 as D (6 bases). Germline V gene lookup returns CDR1 LGHDT and CDR2 YNNKEL (reference sequence). CDR3 size: 13 residues. V lost 5 bases to trimming and J lost 7 bases, with 11 bases between them.